The clone carrying this T cell receptor (beta chain) was counted many times. The target antigen is unknown. The data stem from a study of T cells in Graves' hyperthyroidism and ophthalmopathy. Points from the study as a whole: Blood held most thyroid clonotypes expanded above 0.001 frequency. Ophthalmopathy was predicted by the model a median of approximately 6 months ahead of onset.

The V end was cut by 5 bases, the J end by 0 bases, with 7 bases between. The germline V gene encodes CDR1 SNHLY and CDR2 FYNNEI. CDR3 length equals 13 residues. Amplification targeted TCR beta CDR3 regions from RNA transcripts. An initial round of RT-PCR targeting the TCR CDR3 relied on the HTBI primer set. Each CDR3 protein gets one entry after TCRdb re-called the multiplex PCR reads with MiXCR. The data show 600,000 to 750,000 distinct CDR3 sequences, approximately 15% seen once. The study enrolled patients aged 18 to 65 with newly diagnosed hyperthyroidism of under 2 months' duration. The rearrangement uses TRBV2 and TRBJ1-1; D possibly corresponds to TRBD1 (5 bases). Sequencing was performed on blood. The source of this sequence is a man aged 50 to 59 with Graves' hyperthyroidism. CDR3 nucleotides: TGTGCCAGCAGTCGGGACTTGAACACTGAAGCTTTCTTT. Residues: CASSRDLNTEAFF.